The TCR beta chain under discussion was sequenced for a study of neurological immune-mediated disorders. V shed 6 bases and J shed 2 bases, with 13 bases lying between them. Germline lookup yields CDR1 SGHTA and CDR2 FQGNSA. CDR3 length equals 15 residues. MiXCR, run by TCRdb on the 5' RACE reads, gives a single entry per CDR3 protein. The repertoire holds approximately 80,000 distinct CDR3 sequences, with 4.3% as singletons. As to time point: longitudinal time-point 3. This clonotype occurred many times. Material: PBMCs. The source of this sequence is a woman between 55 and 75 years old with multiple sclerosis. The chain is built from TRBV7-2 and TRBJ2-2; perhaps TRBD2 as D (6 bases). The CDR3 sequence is CASRRDGINTGELFF. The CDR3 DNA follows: TGTGCCAGCAGGCGGGACGGAATCAACACCGGGGAGCTGTTTTTT.